This T cell receptor beta chain was found in a study of T cell responses to AZD1222 COVID-19 vaccine. The CDR3 consists of 14 residues. With V trimmed by 5 bases and J by 5 bases, 7 bases remained unmatched. The germline CDR1 and CDR2 sequences are MDHEN and SYDVKM. Sequencing used immunoSEQ multiplex PCR; TCRdb keeps in-frame clones, though not all of them. The table shows about 85,000 clones, with approximately 86% occurring only once. This sample comprised peripheral blood, obtained on day 0 of AZD1222 vaccination. This chain joins TRBV28 and TRBJ2-7; 9 bases align to TRBD2. The sequence was obtained from an adult in good health. The CDR3 DNA follows: TGTGCCAGCAGTCTGAGCGGGAGGTTACACGAGCAGTACTTC. Its translation is CASSLSGRLHEQYF.